This T cell receptor (beta chain) was recovered during a study of glioma-infiltrating T cells (TCRdb year 2016). Describing the broader study: Glioma tissue, non-neoplastic brain tissue and matched peripheral blood mononuclear cells were used as sources from which TCR alpha- and beta-chain repertoires were sequenced. To measure how far tissue and blood T-cell populations diverged, each tissue-infiltrating repertoire was compared against the peripheral blood repertoire of the same patient. The paired cohort comprised three low-grade glioma patients, eight primary glioblastoma patients and three non-glioma patients contributing non-neoplastic brain tissue. Broad study findings and their caveats: Very few CDR3 sequences were found to be shared between tissue and blood, and this scarcity was attributed to high CDR3 diversity and limited sampling. In non-neoplastic patients, VJ-independent divergence between tissue and blood fell below expectation, whereas in all gliomas, and especially in low-grade gliomas, the divergence rose above expectation. Group comparisons rested on small numbers: three non-neoplastic, three low-grade glioma and several glioblastoma patients.

Including cysteine and phenylalanine, the CDR3 has 16 amino acids. Only CDR3 DNA is held: 48 bases, read in frame from base 1. As encoded in the germline V gene, CDR1 is SGHTA while CDR2 is FQGNSA. The iRepertoire nested amplicon-rescue multiplex PCR (arm-PCR) platform was used to amplify TCR alpha and beta CDR3 regions from RNA. The input for one-step reverse transcription and amplification was roughly 100-450 ng of either tissue mRNA or PBMC total RNA. Following bead purification, Illumina adapters were added through a secondary multiplex PCR, and the libraries were then gel-purified between 200 and 400 bp. The libraries contained internal 6-nucleotide barcodes that were used for demultiplexing. Libraries were sequenced on an Illumina MiSeq with 2x220 or 2x250 nucleotide paired-end reads. The study's processing was this. Paired reads were merged with FLASH 1.2.11 and aligned to the GRCh37 human genome with BWA-MEM before extracting TRA and TRB reads. V and J assignment used an IMGT-derived reference of cassette sequences and CDR3 motifs that included pseudogenes. Three-frame translation of reads was performed, and productive CDR3s were defined as those with a C...FGXG motif and no stop codons. Clonotypes were defined as unique combinations of V-J cassette pair and CDR3 amino acid sequence. Reads were filtered by Hamming distance, with the threshold set by the sequence error rate of each sample in mapped regions. Using fastp at Q25 and MiXCR, TCRdb reprocessed the public reads and kept productive beta chains. Each CDR3 protein appears once, grouped with its most common genes and DNA. The V and J calls come from TCRdb's annotation, not from the publication. This sample holds about 140,000 distinct CDR3 sequences; approximately 39% were observed only once. The ten largest clonotypes hold roughly 20% of the sample.

To note about this clonotype: No cognate antigen has been identified for it. The junction differs from germline at one of its ends, possibly a read error.

The material sequenced was glioma tissue, nonneoplastic brain tissue, or PBMCs (not recorded which). The rearrangement joined TRBV7-2 to TRBJ2-7; TRBD1 is possibly the D segment (7 matching bases). The receptor was isolated from a human donor with low-grade glioma or glioblastoma, undergoing nonglioma brain surgery, or in good health (not recorded which). CDR3 loop: CARSQDPGGSSYEQYF. Here is the DNA: TGTGCCCGCAGCCAAGATCCAGGGGGGAGCTCCTACGAGCAGTACTTC.